The T cell receptor (beta chain) under discussion was sequenced for a study of blood T cell repertoires in COVID-19. As for the study in general: COVID-19 samples, acute and convalescent, were from the United States, Italy and Spain. PBMCs, B-cell-depleted T cells, or T cells were the source of the cDNA or gDNA that made up the material.

How the authors handled the data: The authors estimated nucleated cell counts from reference gene primer amplification. Profiling relied on immunoSEQ multiplex PCR, and the TCRdb table lists in-frame clones only, not all of them. V and J calls and clone size are given by that table; D and trimming were obtained from the DNA. Of some 13,000 clones in the sample, roughly 84% were seen once. CDR1 is ENHRY and CDR2 is SYGVKD in the germline V gene. The CDR3 is made up of 16 amino acids. The junction had 7 bases not matched to a gene; V was cut back by 3 bases and J by 4 bases. This clone was observed once.

This sequence joins TRBV10-3 and TRBJ2-3; 10 positions agree with TRBD2. The receptor's source is a man aged 40-49 years with active or convalescent COVID-19. Sequenced material: peripheral blood. CDR3 coding DNA: TGTGCCATCAGTGATCCAGCGGGAGGGGTGGCAGATACGCAGTATTTT. It specifies CAISDPAGGVADTQYF.